These 25 T cell receptor beta chains originate from one sample sequenced in a study of blood T cells in healthy people across ages. For the second PCR, which ran for about 6 to 11 cycles, a sample-barcoded 5' primer and a J-beta primer mix were used. TCRdb re-analysed the 5' RACE reads in MiXCR, keeping a single row per CDR3 protein. The sample lists 750,000 to 950,000 distinct CDR3 sequences; about 29% were seen once. The sample was also reused in another study, on T cells of mothers and their children.

Material for sequencing was blood. These receptors came from a woman aged 40 to 50 in good health.

This clonotype has at least ten counts. The chain employs TRBV28 and TRBJ2-1; tentative D call: TRBD1 (7 bases). Germline CDR1 and CDR2: MDHEN and SYDVKM. The CDR3 has 16 amino acids. V lost 5 bases, J lost 7 bases, and 21 bases lay in between. CDR3 in DNA: TGTGCCAGCAGTCCTAAGGAGGGGGCCTTTCTTAATGAGCAGTTCTTC. Translation: CASSPKEGAFLNEQFF.

This clonotype has just a few counts. The chain couples TRBV10-2 to TRBJ2-5, with D possibly being TRBD1 or TRBD2 (6 bases each). The CDR3 is 14 residues long. V dropped 2 bases and J dropped 4 bases, with 11 bases sitting between them. Germline V gene sequence: CDR1 WSHSY, CDR2 SAAADI. The DNA of the CDR3 is TGCGCCAGCAGTGAGCAGGGGAGGCGAGAGACCCAGTACTTC. Translation gives CASSEQGRRETQYF.

There are a few counts of this clonotype. This sequence joins TRBV10-3 and TRBJ1-1; D perhaps matches TRBD1 (6 bases). The CDR3 has 14 amino acids. The germline V gene has CDR1 ENHRY and CDR2 SYGVKD. Trimming pared 5 bases from V and 8 bases from J, leaving 18 bases between. In nucleotides, the CDR3 is TGTGCCATCAGTACCCCGGAACCGGGACAAGAAGCTTTCTTT. Translation gives CAISTPEPGQEAFF.

This clonotype was counted between two and nine times. This chain connects TRBV5-1 to TRBJ1-2; 9 bases line up with TRBD1. The CDR3 is 13 residues long. Germline V CDR1 and CDR2: SGHRS, YFSETQ. Trimming at V came to 6 bases and at J to 11 bases, leaving 11 bases not matched to a gene. The CDR3 sequence is CASTTAQGARYTF. CDR3 sequence (DNA): TGCGCCAGCACCACAGCACAGGGGGCTCGTTACACCTTC.

Only a few counts were recorded for this clonotype. The rearrangement links TRBV7-2 to TRBJ1-1; 7 bases fit TRBD1. In germline, CDR1 is SGHTA, CDR2 FQGNSA. The CDR3 runs 16 residues. Losses at the gene ends were 3 bases for V and 0 bases for J; bases not matched to a gene: 7. The CDR3 DNA is TGTGCCAGCAGCTTGTACCGGGACAGAGTGAACACTGAAGCTTTCTTT. This encodes CASSLYRDRVNTEAFF.

This clonotype turned up a few times. The chain couples TRBV5-4 to TRBJ2-3; D might be TRBD1 (5 bases). Looked up from germline, CDR1 is SGHNT and CDR2 is YYREEE (reference sequence). V lost 4 bases and J 1 base, leaving 13 bases between the germline ends. The CDR3 sequence is 15 residues long. CDR3 residues: CASSRRGYGTDTQYF. In nucleotides, the CDR3 is TGTGCCAGCAGCCGAAGGGGTTATGGCACAGATACGCAGTATTTT.

This clonotype was counted ten times or more. The V and J genes are TRBV5-1 and TRBJ1-4, with 7 bases aligning to TRBD1. With 0 bases clipped from V and 7 bases from J, the junction kept 9 bases outside the gene matches. There are 16 residues in the CDR3. Germline CDR1 is SGHRS and CDR2 is YFSETQ. This chain's CDR3 is CASSLEGATRSEKLFF. Here the CDR3 DNA reads TGCGCCAGCAGCTTGGAGGGGGCGACCCGAAGTGAAAAACTGTTTTTT.

This clonotype has only a few counts. The chain has TRBV29-1 and TRBJ2-2, with 7 bases aligning to TRBD1. After removal of 0 bases from V and 4 bases from J, the junction contained 2 bases not matched to a gene. This CDR3 comprises 14 residues. CDR1 and CDR2 (germline): SQVTM, ANQGSEA. CDR3 bases: TGCAGCGTTGAAGAGGACAGGACCACCGGGGAGCTGTTTTTT. Its protein product is CSVEEDRTTGELFF.

The chain employs TRBV6-5 and TRBJ2-3; no firm D call. The CDR3 covers 13 residues. The germline V gene encodes CDR1 MNHEY and CDR2 SVGAGI. V lost 5 bases to trimming and J lost 7 bases, with 13 bases between them. CDR3 region: CASSTPESYTQYF. The CDR3 DNA reads TGTGCCAGCAGTACCCCGGAATCCTATACGCAGTATTTT.

This clonotype has a handful of counts. The chain joins TRBV19 to TRBJ1-2, with D uncertain. Per the germline V gene, CDR1 is LNHDA and CDR2 is SQIVND (reference sequence). The length of the CDR3 is 14 residues. The V gene lost 5 bases and the J gene lost 1 base, with 11 bases spanning the gap. The CDR3 bases are TGTGCCAGTAGTGTCGGTTTCGGTAACTATGGCTACACCTTC. This encodes CASSVGFGNYGYTF.

About this clonotype: One end of the junction is discordant with germline, which a read error may explain. This chain uses TRBV27 with TRBJ1-4; D might be TRBD1 (5 bases). Germline CDR1 reads MNHEY; CDR2 reads SMNVEV (reference sequence). The CDR3 totals 12 residues. Here the CDR3 reads CASGTRNEKRFF. DNA of the CDR3: TGTGCCAGTGGGACGCGTAATGAAAAACGGTTTTTT.

The chain couples TRBV4-3 to TRBJ2-4; TRBD1 aligns across 8 bases. This CDR3 region has 15 residues. Germline CDR1 reads LGHNA; CDR2 reads YSLEER. The trim removed 1 base at V and 13 bases at J, leaving 12 bases unmatched. The CDR3 nucleotides read TGCGCCAGCAGCCAAGGTCTGGACAGGGTTTATGAGCAGTACTTC. Translated, it gives CASSQGLDRVYEQYF.

This clonotype was detected many times. The chain couples TRBV12-3 or TRBV12-4 to TRBJ1-6; 9 bases agree with TRBD1. With 5 bases clipped from V and 7 bases from J, the junction kept 6 bases outside the gene matches. This CDR3 region has 15 residues. The CDR3 nucleotides are TGTGCCAGCAGTCCGCACAGGGGGCAGAATTCACCCCTCCACTTT. Its protein product is CASSPHRGQNSPLHF.

The table lists this clonotype with many counts. The rearrangement uses TRBV20-1 and TRBJ2-3, with 13 bases identical to TRBD2. The CDR3 has 15 amino acids. Per the germline V gene, CDR1 is DFQATT and CDR2 is SNEGSKA (reference sequence). The V and J ends lost 5 bases and 1 base, in that order; junction bases with no gene match: 3. The CDR3 protein is CSAGTSGAGTDTQYF. CDR3 bases: TGCAGTGCTGGGACTAGCGGGGCTGGCACAGATACGCAGTATTTT.

This clonotype showed up many times. This chain's CDR3 is CASFSDTGYSGANVLTF. The DNA of the CDR3 is TGTGCCAGCTTCTCAGACACGGGCTACTCTGGGGCCAACGTCCTGACTTTC. V and J are TRBV18 and TRBJ2-6; D unresolved. Trimming removed 7 bases from V and 0 bases from J, with 16 bases in between. CDR3 length equals 17 residues. In germline, CDR1 is KGHSH, CDR2 LQKENI. The variable domain in full, completed from reference TRBV18 and TRBJ2-6, reads NAGVMQNPRHLVRRRGQEARLRCSPMKGHSHVYWYRQLPEEGLKFMVYLQKENIIDESGMPKERFSAEFPKEGPSILRIQQVVRGDSAAYFCASFSDTGYSGANVLTFGAGSRLTVL.

The genes are TRBV7-2 and TRBJ2-5; D is unresolved. The CDR3 extends over 16 amino acids. CDR1 is SGHTA and CDR2 is FQGNSA in the germline V gene. V was clipped by 2 bases and J by 11 bases, with 24 bases between them. Here the CDR3 DNA reads TGTGCCAGCAGCTTAAAAGGAAGGGTCCCCACAGATATGCAGTACTTC. Translated: CASSLKGRVPTDMQYF. Using reference TRBV7-2 and TRBJ2-5 for the parts outside the CDR3, the full variable domain is GAGVSQSPSNKVTEKGKDVELRCDPISGHTALYWYRQSLGQGLEFLIYFQGNSAPDKSGLPSDRFSAERTGGSVSTLTIQRTQQEDSAVYLCASSLKGRVPTDMQYFGPGTRLLVL.

CDR3 nucleotides: TGTGCCAGCAGCTTAGGAGGGGGCAGCACTGAAGCTTTCTTT. It translates to CASSLGGGSTEAFF. The V gene is TRBV7-9, the J gene TRBJ1-1; TRBD1 aligns across 7 bases. Trimming at V came to 1 base and at J to 4 bases, leaving 3 bases not matched to a gene. This CDR3 is built from 14 residues. Germline V lookup: CDR1 SEHNR, CDR2 FQNEAQ (reference sequence).

This clonotype was observed a handful of times. This rearrangement joins TRBV27 to TRBJ1-1, with D possibly TRBD1 on 5 matching bases. In germline, CDR1 is MNHEY, CDR2 SMNVEV (reference sequence). This CDR3 is built from 13 residues. Trimming left V 11 bases short and J 3 bases short, with 16 bases between. As DNA, the CDR3 is TGTGCCGCCCGAGGGGAGTTGTACACTGAAGCTTTCTTT. Translated, it gives CAARGELYTEAFF.

This clonotype has more than one count but fewer than ten. The rearrangement joins TRBV5-1 to TRBJ2-1; the match to TRBD1 covers 10 bases. The CDR3 spans 16 residues. The junction had 8 bases not matched to a gene; V was cut back by 0 bases and J by 8 bases. Germline V gene lookup returns CDR1 SGHRS and CDR2 YFSETQ. CDR3 protein: CASSLVSRQGAHEQFF. The CDR3 DNA reads TGCGCCAGCAGCTTGGTATCGAGACAGGGGGCCCATGAGCAGTTCTTC.

The chain links TRBV7-9 to TRBJ2-5, with 10 bases identical to TRBD1. CDR1 is SEHNR, CDR2 FQNEAQ, per germline (reference sequence). The CDR3 runs to 18 residues. Trimming removed 5 bases from V and 2 bases from J; junction bases left unmatched: 14. The CDR3 DNA sequence: TGTGCCAGCAGCCCACCCCCGGGACAGGGGATAGGGCAAGAGACCCAGTACTTC. It codes for CASSPPPGQGIGQETQYF.

On this clonotype: A much larger clone differs from this one at a single base, so this may be a read error. The chain recombines TRBV12-3 or TRBV12-4 with TRBJ2-3; D is perhaps TRBD2 (5 bases). V was cut by 6 bases and J by 4 bases, with 17 bases left in between. The CDR3 runs to 15 residues. The CDR3 spells CASSSSAVSADTQYF. CDR3 DNA sequence: TGTGCCAGCAGCTCCTCGGCAGTTAGCGCAGATACGCAGTATTTT.

In regard to this clonotype: At one boundary the junction diverges from the germline segment, which might be a read error. The chain joins TRBV7-6 to TRBJ2-6; a weak D match, TRBD2 (5 bases). CDR1 and CDR2 (germline): SGHVS, FNYEAQ. The CDR3 consists of 16 residues. CDR3 sequence: CASSLATFSGANVLTF. The DNA of the CDR3 is TGTGCCAGCAGCCTAGCAACTTTCTCTGGGGCCAACGTCCTGACTTTC.

For this clonotype: Compared with germline, one end of the junction differs, possibly owing to a read error. J is TRBJ2-5 and V is TRBV7-6; a weak D match, TRBD2 (5 bases). The CDR3 sequence is 13 residues long. Germline V gene data show CDR1 as SGHVS and CDR2 as FNYEAQ. The CDR3 region is CVSSSLRLATQYF. The CDR3 coding sequence is TGTGTCAGCAGCAGCTTAAGGCTAGCGACCCAGTACTTC.

This clonotype was seen only a few times. V and J are TRBV5-5 and TRBJ1-2; 10 bases are shared with TRBD1. The J segment lost 13 bases and the V segment lost 4 bases, leaving 7 bases of the junction unmatched. The germline CDR1 and CDR2 sequences are SGHKS and YYEKEE (reference sequence). The CDR3 is 12 amino acids. CDR3 sequence: CASSPSGDRGTF. Written as DNA, the CDR3 is TGTGCCAGCAGCCCCTCCGGGGACAGGGGCACCTTC.

The chain has TRBV28 and TRBJ2-3; D ambiguous. V was clipped by 5 bases and J by 5 bases, with 17 bases between them. The CDR3 spans 15 residues. CDR1 and CDR2 from the germline V gene are MDHEN and SYDVKM. CDR3 sequence: CASSPSGHIGDTQYF. The CDR3 DNA sequence: TGTGCCAGCAGTCCATCGGGCCACATCGGAGATACGCAGTATTTT.